What follows are 31 T cell receptor beta chains derived from one specimen sequenced in a study of T cell responses to AZD1222 COVID-19 vaccine. Only in-frame clones appear in the TCRdb table, and some are missing; sequencing was by immunoSEQ multiplex PCR. The sample contains tens of thousands of clones, 85% to 90% of which appear only once. This specimen consisted of peripheral blood, obtained on day 0 of MenACWY control vaccination. The source is an adult in good health.

The J gene is TRBJ2-3, the V gene TRBV7-9; TRBD1 matches 10 bases. After removal of 6 bases from V and 5 bases from J, the junction contained 8 bases not matched to a gene. CDR3 length equals 15 residues. Germline V gene data show CDR1 as SEHNR and CDR2 as FQNEAQ (reference sequence). For the CDR3, the DNA is TGTGCCAGCAGTCGGGAGGGACAGGGGTTAGATACGCAGTATTTT. It specifies CASSREGQGLDTQYF.

The genes are TRBV19 and TRBJ2-1; 7 nucleotides line up with TRBD2. The CDR3 has 17 amino acids. Germline V gene data show CDR1 as LNHDA and CDR2 as SQIVND (reference sequence). Germline trimming cut 2 bases from V and 0 bases from J; bases unmatched to any gene: 7. The CDR3 DNA is TGTGCCAGTAGTATAATTTTCGGGGGGAGCTCCTACAATGAGCAGTTCTTC. Translated, it gives CASSIIFGGSSYNEQFF.

The chain combines TRBV12-1 with TRBJ2-4. TRBV12-1 is deemed a pseudogene. The CDR3 runs 16 residues. This CDR3 is CASSWRLPEAKNIQYF. Here the CDR3 DNA reads TGTGCCAGCAGCTGGCGCTTGCCCGAAGCCAAAAACATTCAGTACTTC.

The chain has TRBV6-2 or TRBV6-3 and TRBJ2-7; D gene ambiguous. V was clipped by 2 bases and J by 5 bases, with 19 bases between them. CDR1 and CDR2 (germline): MNHEY, SVGEGT. There are 16 residues in the CDR3. The chain's CDR3 is CASSYQGPTRGDEQYF. CDR3 coding DNA: TGTGCCAGCAGTTACCAAGGACCTACTCGTGGAGACGAGCAGTACTTC.

The DNA for the CDR3 is TGCGCCAGCAGCCAAGATCCTGGCACCGGGGAGCTGTTTTTT. It is translated as CASSQDPGTGELFF. The rearrangement uses TRBV4-1 and TRBJ2-2; D call uncertain. With 0 bases removed from V and 4 bases from J, the gap between germline ends came to 6 bases. The length of the CDR3 is 14 residues. CDR1 and CDR2 (germline): MGHRA, YSYEKL.

The V and J genes are TRBV5-6 and TRBJ1-5; possible D gene TRBD1, 6 bases. The germline V gene encodes CDR1 SGHDT and CDR2 YYEEEE. The CDR3 has 14 amino acids. Trimming took off 0 bases at V and 4 bases at J, with 8 bases between the two ends. This CDR3 is CASSLGQANQPQHF. CDR3 nucleotide sequence: TGTGCCAGCAGCTTGGGACAGGCTAATCAGCCCCAGCATTTT. The full variable domain, in which reference TRBV5-6 and TRBJ1-5 provide the parts outside the CDR3, is DAGVTQSPTHLIKTRGQQVTLRCSPKSGHDTVSWYQQALGQGPQFIFQYYEEEERQRGNFPDRFSGHQFPNYSSELNVNALLLGDSALYLCASSLGQANQPQHFGDGTRLSIL.

V usage is TRBV19 and J usage is TRBJ2-3; no clear D. The CDR3 runs to 12 residues. V lost 3 bases and J lost 4, with 5 bases in between. The germline gives CDR1 LNHDA, CDR2 SQIVND (reference sequence). CDR3: CASSIFADTQYF. For the CDR3, the DNA is TGTGCCAGTAGTATCTTTGCAGATACGCAGTATTTT.

This clone has more than one count but fewer than ten. The gene calls are TRBV9 and TRBJ2-2, with no clear D. Germline-derived CDR1 and CDR2 are SGDLS and YYNGEE. The CDR3 is made up of 15 amino acids. Deletions cut 0 bases from V and 3 bases from J, with 9 bases between. The CDR3 spells CASSVDAGHTGELFF. CDR3 nucleotide sequence: TGTGCCAGCAGCGTAGACGCAGGCCACACCGGGGAGCTGTTTTTT.

This clone came up once. The V and J genes are TRBV21-1 and TRBJ1-6; the D call of TRBD1 is as the table states it, not checked on the DNA. TRBV21-1 is recorded as a pseudogene. CDR3 length: 17 amino acids. The CDR3 region is CASSKEVRTGGLSPLHF. In DNA, the CDR3 is TGTGCCAGCAGCAAAGAGGTACGGACAGGGGGCCTTTCACCCCTCCACTTT.

The V gene is TRBV3-1 (or the pseudogene TRBV3-2), the J gene TRBJ1-1, with D unclear. V lost 2 bases and J lost 0, with 10 bases in between. CDR3 size: 15 residues. Germline values: CDR1 LGHDT, CDR2 YNNKEL (reference sequence). In DNA, the CDR3 is TGTGCCAGCAGCCAAAACAGCGCCATGAACACTGAAGCTTTCTTT. Amino acids: CASSQNSAMNTEAFF.

This clone was found once. The CDR3 loop is CASSESRGGNTEAFF. In DNA, the CDR3 is TGTGCCAGCAGTGAGAGCAGGGGAGGGAACACTGAAGCTTTCTTT. The V gene is TRBV2, the J gene TRBJ1-1; a weak D match, TRBD1 (6 bases). This CDR3 is 15 amino acids long. CDR1 and CDR2 (germline): SNHLY, FYNNEI. Trimming pared 3 bases from V and 1 base from J, leaving 12 bases between.

The chain links TRBV6-5 to TRBJ1-4; 7 positions agree with TRBD1. V dropped 6 bases and J dropped 0; count of bases not matched to a gene: 4. The germline V gene encodes CDR1 MNHEY and CDR2 SVGAGI. The CDR3 is made up of 15 amino acids. Here the CDR3 reads CASRPTGTTNEKLFF. The CDR3 region has the DNA TGTGCCAGCAGGCCGACAGGGACAACTAATGAAAAACTGTTTTTT.

This clone was found a few times. The chain employs TRBV3-1 (or the pseudogene TRBV3-2) and TRBJ1-4; 9 nucleotides align to TRBD1. There are 16 residues in the CDR3. The trim removed 5 bases at V and 3 bases at J, leaving 7 bases unmatched. Germline CDR1 reads LGHDT; CDR2 reads YNNKEL (reference sequence). CDR3 protein: CASSSGTGFANEKLFF. For the CDR3, the DNA is TGTGCCAGCAGCTCCGGGACAGGGTTTGCTAATGAAAAACTGTTTTTT.

This clone showed up just once. V gene TRBV30 combines with J gene TRBJ1-4; the match to TRBD1 covers 7 bases. J was trimmed by 8 bases and V by 0 bases; bases with no gene match: 6. Germline V lookup: CDR1 GTSNPN, CDR2 SVGIG (reference sequence). The CDR3 totals 14 residues. The DNA of the CDR3 is TGTGCCTGGAGTGTAGACAGGGCCACAGAAAAACTGTTTTTT. Translated, it gives CAWSVDRATEKLFF.

The chain uses TRBV4-3 and TRBJ2-1; possibly TRBD1 or TRBD2 for D (5 bases each). Germline values: CDR1 LGHNA, CDR2 YSLEER. Deletions cut 0 bases from V and 10 bases from J, with 22 bases between. CDR3 length equals 17 residues. The CDR3 nucleotides are TGCGCCAGCAGCCAAGATGGGCTTGTAGAGGGGACGCGGGAGCAGTTCTTC. Its protein product is CASSQDGLVEGTREQFF.

V usage is TRBV18 and J usage is TRBJ1-1; D uncertain. This CDR3 comprises 16 residues. Germline values: CDR1 KGHSH, CDR2 LQKENI. Trimming cost V 6 bases and J 1 base, with 18 bases left between them. CDR3 residues: CASSRSRQFSNTEAFF. For the CDR3, the DNA is TGTGCCAGCTCCCGCTCTCGGCAGTTCTCGAACACTGAAGCTTTCTTT.

The chain combines TRBV7-9 with TRBJ2-3, with 8 bases fitting TRBD2. The CDR3 sequence is 16 residues long. J gave up 2 bases and V 2 bases, and 6 bases lay outside the gene matches. Germline V gene data show CDR1 as SEHNR and CDR2 as FQNEAQ (reference sequence). Here the CDR3 reads CASSLRRGGSTDTQYF. The CDR3 DNA reads TGTGCCAGCAGCTTAAGGCGCGGGGGGTCCACAGATACGCAGTATTTT.

The chain is built from TRBV7-9 and TRBJ2-4; 7 bases are a match to TRBD1. Germline V CDR1 and CDR2: SEHNR, FQNEAQ (reference sequence). This CDR3 contains 14 residues. The junction had 6 bases not matched to a gene; V was cut back by 2 bases and J by 8 bases. CDR3 in amino acids: CASSLRSQGDIQYF. The CDR3 region has the DNA TGTGCCAGCAGCTTAAGGTCCCAGGGGGACATTCAGTACTTC.

This chain uses TRBV10-3 with TRBJ1-4; D not resolved. The CDR3 covers 13 residues. The V gene's germline CDR1 is ENHRY and CDR2 SYGVKD. V lost 4 bases and J 8 bases, leaving 11 bases between the germline ends. The CDR3: CAISGQLGEKLFF. As DNA, the CDR3 is TGTGCCATCAGTGGCCAGCTGGGGGAAAAACTGTTTTTT.

The V call is TRBV28, the J call TRBJ1-2, with D unresolved. The CDR3 has 14 residues. Germline V gene data show CDR1 as MDHEN and CDR2 as SYDVKM. V was shortened by 6 bases and J by 5 bases, with 16 bases between the two germline ends. The CDR3 bases are TGTGCCAGCAGATTAGAGACCCCGGCGTATGGCTACACCTTC. Translating it yields CASRLETPAYGYTF.

This chain uses TRBV18 with TRBJ1-4; the D is unclear. Trimming cost V 2 bases and J 6 bases, with 7 bases left between them. CDR3 length: 13 residues. CDR1 is KGHSH, CDR2 LQKENI, per germline. This CDR3 is CASSPGVDEKLFF. CDR3 coding DNA: TGTGCCAGCTCACCAGGGGTTGATGAAAAACTGTTTTTT.

This clone showed up just once. The V and J genes are TRBV30 and TRBJ1-1; no clear D gene. This CDR3 contains 14 residues. Per the germline V gene, CDR1 is GTSNPN and CDR2 is SVGIG (reference sequence). The V end lost 4 bases, the J end lost 0 bases, and 12 bases lay between the germline ends. DNA of the CDR3: TGTGCCTGGAAGGAGGTCCGTATGAACACTGAAGCTTTCTTT. Translating gives CAWKEVRMNTEAFF.

The chain links TRBV6-5 to TRBJ1-3; the match to TRBD1 covers 9 bases. In germline, CDR1 is MNHEY, CDR2 SVGAGI. The J segment lost 9 bases and the V segment lost 6 bases, leaving 6 bases of the junction unmatched. The CDR3 is made up of 13 amino acids. The CDR3 DNA reads as TGTGCCAGCAGAGGACAGGGGCCTTCCACCATATATTTT. Translated: CASRGQGPSTIYF.

This CDR3 reads CASSRTVTYGYTF. Here the CDR3 DNA reads TGTGCCAGCAGTCGGACAGTGACCTATGGCTACACCTTC. The chain has TRBV6-5 and TRBJ1-2, with a weak D call TRBD1 (6 bases). The CDR3 spans 13 residues. Trimming stripped 5 bases from V and 4 bases from J, with 11 bases between. The V gene's germline CDR1 is MNHEY and CDR2 SVGAGI.

The gene calls are TRBV14 and TRBJ1-3; 9 nucleotides align to TRBD1. Germline V gives CDR1 SGHDN, CDR2 FVKESK. The V gene end was trimmed by 4 bases and the J gene end by 4 bases; junction bases not matched to a gene: 11. This CDR3 spans 17 amino acids. This chain's CDR3 is CASSPQGQGLRGNTIYF. DNA of the CDR3: TGTGCCAGCAGCCCACAAGGACAGGGGCTCAGGGGAAACACCATATATTTT.

V is TRBV27 and J is TRBJ1-4; no reliable D call. The germline gives CDR1 MNHEY, CDR2 SMNVEV (reference sequence). The CDR3 is made up of 13 amino acids. V dropped 8 bases and J dropped 11 bases, with 18 bases sitting between them. The CDR3 is CASSVSPPRKLFF. The CDR3 DNA sequence: TGTGCCAGCTCTGTTTCGCCCCCCCGGAAACTGTTTTTT.

The CDR3 here is CASSQDRVNYGYTF. In DNA form, the CDR3 reads TGCGCCAGCAGCCAAGACAGGGTGAACTATGGCTACACCTTC. The chain carries TRBV4-1 and TRBJ1-2, with D possibly being TRBD1 (5 bases). CDR1 and CDR2 from the germline V gene are MGHRA and YSYEKL. With 0 bases removed from V and 2 bases from J, the gap between germline ends came to 7 bases. The CDR3 is 14 residues long.

The V gene is TRBV11-3, the J gene TRBJ2-7; maybe TRBD1 (6 bases). The CDR3 loop spans 19 amino acids. Per germline, CDR1 SGHNT and CDR2 YENEEA. Trimming left V 0 bases short and J 0 bases short, with 21 bases between. CDR3 in amino acids: CASSLEKIWDISRSYEQYF. CDR3 bases: TGTGCCAGCAGCTTAGAGAAAATCTGGGACATATCCCGCTCCTACGAGCAGTACTTC.

This clone was recorded only once. This chain joins TRBV18 and TRBJ2-7; possible D gene TRBD2, 5 bases. The CDR3 is made up of 14 amino acids. V was shortened by 3 bases and J by 1 base, with 10 bases between the two germline ends. The V gene's germline CDR1 is KGHSH and CDR2 LQKENI. The CDR3 DNA sequence: TGTGCCAGCTCACCGCTCGGGAAATCCTACGAGCAGTACTTC. Protein product: CASSPLGKSYEQYF.

V gene TRBV4-3 combines with J gene TRBJ2-1; 8 nucleotides line up with TRBD2. The CDR3 sequence is 18 residues long. Germline CDR1 and CDR2: LGHNA and YSLEER. Germline trimming cut 5 bases from V and 6 bases from J; bases unmatched to any gene: 18. The DNA for the CDR3 is TGCGCCAGCAGCAGGTACCAGCCTGGCGGGGGGATTCTCAATGAGCAGTTCTTC. Residues: CASSRYQPGGGILNEQFF.

V and J are TRBV11-2 and TRBJ2-7, with 9 bases matching TRBD1. The CDR3 is 16 amino acids. J gave up 4 bases and V 2 bases, and 9 bases lay outside the gene matches. Germline-derived CDR1 and CDR2 are SGHAT and FQNNGV. CDR3 loop: CASSLRSRDRVYEQYF. CDR3 bases: TGTGCCAGCAGCTTAAGGAGTCGGGACAGGGTGTACGAGCAGTACTTC. The full variable domain, its missing parts supplied by reference TRBV11-2 and TRBJ2-7, is EAGVAQSPRYKIIEKRQSVAFWCNPISGHATLYWYQQILGQGPKLLIQFQNNGVVDDSQLPKDRFSAERLKGVDSTLKIQPAKLEDSAVYLCASSLRSRDRVYEQYFGPGTRLTVT.